The 19 T cell receptor beta chains reported below all come from one sample, sequenced in a study of blood T cell repertoires in COVID-19. Clones were read by immunoSEQ multiplex PCR, and TCRdb kept only the in-frame ones, dropping some. Here the sample spans about 100,000 clones, approximately 83% being singletons. Input material: PBMCs or T cells enriched from blood (not recorded which). The receptors derive from a woman aged 50 to 60 who had recovered from COVID-19.

This chain uses TRBV22-1 with TRBJ2-7; no DNA check was done on the table's D call, TRBD2. TRBV22-1 is a documented pseudogene. The CDR3 contains 17 residues. The CDR3 DNA follows: TGTCCTGGGAGCGCGACATACGCTTCCGGGAGACCAAACGAGCAGTACTTC. Protein product: CPGSATYASGRPNEQYF.

The chain couples TRBV10-2 to TRBJ2-1; D gene uncertain. The germline V gene encodes CDR1 WSHSY and CDR2 SAAADI. V was cut by 8 bases and J by 0 bases, with 8 bases left in between. CDR3 length: 13 residues. The CDR3 nucleotides read TGCGCCAGCCAGCGAAGCTCCTACAATGAGCAGTTCTTC. Amino acids: CASQRSSYNEQFF.

In this sample, this clone turned up a few times. The chain has TRBV30 and TRBJ2-6, with a tentative D call TRBD1 (6 bases). CDR1 and CDR2 from the germline V gene are GTSNPN and SVGIG (reference sequence). There are 18 residues in the CDR3. V was trimmed by 4 bases and J by 2 bases, leaving 21 bases between them. Here the CDR3 DNA reads TGTGCCTGGACCACCCCCGGGATGGGGGCGGCTGGGGCCAACGTCCTGACTTTC. Its translation is CAWTTPGMGAAGANVLTF.

The chain links TRBV2 to TRBJ2-7, with 8 bases lining up with TRBD1. The V gene end was trimmed by 6 bases and the J gene end by 1 base; junction bases not matched to a gene: 11. Germline CDR1 is SNHLY and CDR2 is FYNNEI. CDR3 size: 16 residues. The CDR3 is CASRYPGTGPSYEQYF. The CDR3, as DNA: TGTGCCAGCAGGTACCCCGGGACAGGTCCTTCCTACGAGCAGTACTTC.

V and J are TRBV28 and TRBJ1-5; D may be TRBD1 (6 bases). Germline CDR1 is MDHEN and CDR2 is SYDVKM. The CDR3 is made up of 15 amino acids. CDR3 amino acids: CATPGAGGSNQPQHF. The CDR3 bases are TGTGCAACCCCAGGGGCGGGGGGTAGCAATCAGCCCCAGCATTTT.

This clone was observed once. The rearrangement uses TRBV6-4 and TRBJ2-3, with D uncertain. Germline assignment: CDR1 MRHNA and CDR2 SNTAGT. The CDR3 sequence is 13 residues long. Trimming took 5 bases from V and 4 from J, leaving 10 bases between them. DNA of the CDR3: TGTGCCAGCAGTAGGAGCGACGCAGATACGCAGTATTTT. Protein product: CASSRSDADTQYF.

This clone appeared a few times. Other DNA sequences within the sample encode an identical CDR3. The chain is built from TRBV5-1 and TRBJ1-5; the D is unclear. The CDR3 loop spans 15 amino acids. Germline lookup yields CDR1 SGHRS and CDR2 YFSETQ. V was pared by 2 bases and J by 1 base, with 10 bases between. The CDR3 nucleotides are TGCGCCAGCAGCTTAACGGGCGGGAGCAATCAGCCCCAGCATTTT. This translates into CASSLTGGSNQPQHF. Full variable domain (rest looked up from reference TRBV5-1 and TRBJ1-5): KAGVTQTPRYLIKTRGQQVTLSCSPISGHRSVSWYQQTPGQGLQFLFEYFSETQRNKGNFPGRFSGRQFSNSRSEMNVSTLELGDSALYLCASSLTGGSNQPQHFGDGTRLSIL.

The V and J genes are TRBV10-3 and TRBJ2-5, with D perhaps TRBD2 (7 bases). Per germline, CDR1 ENHRY and CDR2 SYGVKD. Trimming stripped 7 bases from V and 4 bases from J, with 13 bases between. The CDR3 contains 13 residues. CDR3 in amino acids: CAIMGGQGETQYF. Here the CDR3 DNA reads TGTGCCATCATGGGGGGGCAGGGAGAGACCCAGTACTTC.

The chain combines TRBV5-1 with TRBJ2-5; 7 positions match TRBD2. From germline, CDR1 is SGHRS and CDR2 YFSETQ. With 0 bases clipped from V and 4 bases from J, the junction kept 3 bases outside the gene matches. The CDR3 contains 14 residues. The CDR3 protein is CASSLEGGAETQYF. CDR3 nucleotides: TGCGCCAGCAGCTTGGAGGGAGGGGCAGAGACCCAGTACTTC.

This clone has only one observation. The J gene is TRBJ2-3, the V gene TRBV28; D is uncertain. Germline assignment: CDR1 MDHEN and CDR2 SYDVKM. V was cut by 4 bases and J by 5 bases, with 4 bases left in between. This CDR3 is built from 11 residues. The CDR3 is CASSSLDTQYF. CDR3 nucleotides: TGTGCCAGCAGTTCTCTAGATACGCAGTATTTT.

V is TRBV28 and J is TRBJ1-1; D possibly corresponds to TRBD1 (6 bases). Germline V gene lookup returns CDR1 MDHEN and CDR2 SYDVKM. The CDR3 spans 14 residues. V was trimmed by 3 bases and J by 4 bases, leaving 12 bases between them. Here the CDR3 reads CASSLAGEITEAFF. CDR3 nucleotide sequence: TGTGCCAGCAGTTTGGCAGGGGAGATCACTGAAGCTTTCTTT.

The chain recombines TRBV6-5 with TRBJ1-4; 8 bases are a match to TRBD1. After removal of 6 bases from V and 4 bases from J, the junction contained 4 bases not matched to a gene. The germline CDR1 and CDR2 sequences are MNHEY and SVGAGI. The CDR3 spans 14 residues. CDR3 in DNA: TGTGCCAGCAGGCAAACAGGGGGTAATGAAAAACTGTTTTTT. Amino acids: CASRQTGGNEKLFF.

The chain employs TRBV12-5 and TRBJ2-7, with D perhaps matching TRBD2 (6 bases). This CDR3 contains 16 residues. V was clipped by 4 bases and J by 2 bases, with 18 bases between them. Germline V lookup: CDR1 LGHNT, CDR2 FRNRAP. The CDR3 is CASGWYAASVTYEQYF. For the CDR3, the DNA is TGTGCTAGTGGTTGGTATGCGGCTAGCGTCACCTACGAGCAGTACTTC.

The genes are TRBV2 and TRBJ2-3; a possible D gene is TRBD1 (6 bases). Per the germline V gene, CDR1 is SNHLY and CDR2 is FYNNEI. This CDR3 has 15 residues. The V end was cut by 6 bases, the J end by 3 bases, with 16 bases between. The CDR3 sequence: CASSGSGVRTDTQYF. The CDR3, as DNA: TGTGCCAGCAGCGGATCAGGGGTTAGGACAGATACGCAGTATTTT.

This sequence joins TRBV11-2 and TRBJ1-1; possible D gene TRBD1, 6 bases. Trimming removed 5 bases at V and 4 bases at J, with 23 bases between. Germline V gene lookup returns CDR1 SGHAT and CDR2 FQNNGV. The CDR3 spans 17 residues. CDR3 sequence (DNA): TGTGCCAGCAGCCTCCTTTACAGACCACAGGGATCCACTGAAGCTTTCTTT. The encoded protein is CASSLLYRPQGSTEAFF.

The chain employs TRBV15 and TRBJ2-3; TRBD2 is a possible D gene (6 bases). Trimming took off 5 bases at V and 2 bases at J, with 14 bases between the two ends. Germline assignment: CDR1 LNHNV and CDR2 YYDKDF (reference sequence). CDR3 size: 15 residues. This CDR3 reads CATSVEGLPTDTQYF. The DNA for the CDR3 is TGTGCCACCAGCGTAGAGGGACTTCCCACAGATACGCAGTATTTT. Supplemented by reference TRBV15 and TRBJ2-3, the full variable domain reads DAMVIQNPRYQVTQFGKPVTLSCSQTLNHNVMYWYQQKSSQAPKLLFHYYDKDFNNEADTPDNFQSRRPNTSFCFLDIRSPGLGDTAMYLCATSVEGLPTDTQYFGPGTRLTVL.

The rearrangement links TRBV10-3 to TRBJ1-2; D ambiguous. This CDR3 has 13 residues. Germline V lookup: CDR1 ENHRY, CDR2 SYGVKD. V was clipped by 5 bases and J by 4 bases, with 11 bases between them. CDR3 in DNA: TGTGCCATCAGTCCTATTCAAGTCTATGGCTACACCTTC. This sequence encodes CAISPIQVYGYTF.

Only one count was recorded for this clone. CDR3 coding DNA: TGTGCCAGCTCCCCCCGGAGAGGAGCCACTGAAGCTTTCTTT. It is translated as CASSPRRGATEAFF. The chain carries TRBV18 and TRBJ1-1; D call uncertain. The CDR3 is 14 amino acids. The V end was cut by 6 bases, the J end by 4 bases, with 15 bases between. Germline-derived CDR1 and CDR2 are KGHSH and LQKENI.

The chain employs TRBV5-1 and TRBJ2-3; 14 nucleotides match TRBD2. The CDR3 has 17 amino acids. V lost 2 bases, J lost 2 bases, and 4 bases stayed unmatched. Germline V gene sequence: CDR1 SGHRS, CDR2 YFSETQ. This chain's CDR3 is CASSFPGLAGATDTQYF. Written as DNA, the CDR3 is TGCGCCAGCAGCTTTCCGGGACTAGCGGGGGCCACAGATACGCAGTATTTT.